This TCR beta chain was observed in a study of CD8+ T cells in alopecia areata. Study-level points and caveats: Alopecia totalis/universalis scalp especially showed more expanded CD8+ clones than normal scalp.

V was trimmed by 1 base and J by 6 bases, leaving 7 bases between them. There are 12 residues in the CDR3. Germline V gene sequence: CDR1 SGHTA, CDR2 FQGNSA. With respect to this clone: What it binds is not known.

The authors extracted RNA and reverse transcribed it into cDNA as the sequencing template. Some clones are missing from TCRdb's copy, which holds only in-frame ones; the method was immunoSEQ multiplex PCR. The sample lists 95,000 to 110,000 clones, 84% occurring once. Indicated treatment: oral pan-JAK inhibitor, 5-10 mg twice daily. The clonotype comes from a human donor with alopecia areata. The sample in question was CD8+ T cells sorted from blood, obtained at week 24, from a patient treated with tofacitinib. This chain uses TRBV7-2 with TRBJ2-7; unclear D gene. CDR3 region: CASSLGLGEQYF. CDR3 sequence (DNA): TGTGCCAGCAGCTTAGGGCTGGGCGAGCAGTACTTC.